The T cell receptor (beta chain) described here comes from a study of T cell repertoires in cytomegalovirus infection. Via MiXCR, TCRdb re-called the reads, giving one row per CDR3 protein. The table shows roughly 800,000 distinct CDR3 sequences, with roughly 29% occurring only once. This clonotype was detected only a few times. The target antigen is unknown. CDR3 length: 13 residues. Per the germline V gene, CDR1 is SGHTA and CDR2 is FQGNSA. V was pared by 1 base and J by 11 bases, with 9 bases between. V gene TRBV7-2 combines with J gene TRBJ1-6; tentative D call: TRBD1 (6 bases). The sequencing here drew on cultured CD8+ T cells from PBMCs, taken from culture after CMV antigen stimulation. This clonotype originated in a human donor in good health (CMV status not recorded). Some clones in this sample may be carry-over from other donors' samples. The CDR3 sequence: CASSLGAGAPLHF. The CDR3 nucleotides read TGTGCCAGCAGCTTAGGTGCAGGGGCACCCCTCCACTTT.